This T cell receptor beta chain was sequenced for a study of cytomegalovirus exposure and HLA in healthy donors. The PCR made use of 60 Vbeta and 13 Jbeta primers. TCRdb keeps only in-frame clones here, not all; method: immunoSEQ multiplex PCR. The table records 160,000 or so clones, 60% to 80% of them present only once. This clone was observed once. This CDR3 spans 16 amino acids. Between the trimmed V and J ends, which lost 5 bases and 13 bases, there was a span of 24 bases. Germline V lookup: CDR1 SGHAT, CDR2 FQNNGV. The genes are TRBV11-2 and TRBJ1-6, with D unclear. This receptor was taken from a male donor in good health and CMV-seronegative. Input material: PBMCs. CDR3 loop: CASSPRTRGEFLPLHF. Here the CDR3 DNA reads TGTGCCAGCAGCCCCCGTACCCGGGGAGAATTCCTCCCCCTCCACTTT.